This TCR beta chain was identified during a study of T cell repertoires in ileal Crohn's disease (dated by TCRdb to 2018 to 2020). Context from the whole study: The median duration of disease was 7.5 to 9.5 years, and at the time of surgery about a third of patients were active smokers. The study was conducted in parallel with a multicentre cohort that was designed to identify predictors of early endoscopic recurrence following ileocolonic resection. Surgery was performed for a complication in all patients, with stricturing disease in roughly 60% and penetrating disease in approximately 40%. Roughly half of the patients were given postoperative therapy, with 15 to 20 on anti-TNF agents and 10 to 12 on thiopurines. Endoscopic postoperative recurrence was defined by a Rutgeerts score above i0. The TCR repertoire was analysed in some 53 patients with Crohn's disease drawn from a prospective multicentre cohort. A total of around 150 mucosal samples from around 57 patients were sequenced, collected from several sites on the surgical specimen as well as at postoperative endoscopy.

General study outcomes and caveats: Endoscopic recurrence was linked to a higher percentage of high-frequency clones at surgery, and recurrence occurred in every patient whose clonality exceeded 26.8% (18/57). A significantly higher proportion of clonal expansions was observed in active smokers at surgery than in non-smokers (about 25% vs 20%, p=0.02). Only a subgroup of patients, of unstated size, had mucosal CD4 and CD8 T cells sorted and sequenced. Compared with CD4 T cells, sorted CD8 T cells contained more high-frequency clones, which suggests that the mucosal expansions were mostly CD8.

For commercial TCRB immunosequencing, five hundred nanograms of biopsy DNA were submitted for each sample. Adaptive Biotechnology amplified CDR3 regions from genomic DNA with a two-step multiplex PCR that controlled for amplification bias. In the first PCR, primers covered every V and J gene segment, and in the second PCR, barcodes and Illumina adapters were added. CDR3 libraries were sequenced using an Illumina instrument. In the paper's pipeline: The analysis drew on both the pipelines supplied by the vendor and custom analysis of the raw data in R/Bioconductor running R version 3.3.0. Clonality, which ranges from 0 to 1, was calculated as the inverse of the normalised Shannon entropy across all productive clones. High-frequency clones were defined as the share of the repertoire taken up by the top 100 clones, keeping only clones that passed a 95% confidence test. The Simpson index measured repertoire diversity, and the Morisita-Horn index measured overlap between samples. TCRdb limited this immuneACCESS table to in-frame rearrangements with V and J called. A share of clones is missing; checked studies link under half to unresolved V genes, and the rest is unexplained. The V and J calls and clone size were taken over from that table, and D and trimming were inferred from the DNA. A total of 13,000 to 15,000 clones appear in this sample, approximately 78% of them only once. In total, the top ten clones hold almost 4.5% of the sample.

A note on this clone: Its antigen remains unidentified. Base qualities are missing; no much larger clone stands one base away.

To be eligible, patients had to be adults with ileal or ileocolonic Crohn's disease and an indication for ileocolonic resection. Whole ileal mucosal biopsies were kept frozen at -80 degrees C prior to DNA extraction. Genomic DNA was extracted from frozen whole biopsies using a TRizol-based method and was quantified with a NanoDrop 2000 spectrophotometer. Source material: ileal tissue. This clonotype originated in an adult with Crohn's disease.

CDR3 sequence: CASSSTAPTGLGLNEQFF. Here is the DNA: TGTGCCAGCAGCTCGACCGCACCGACAGGGTTGGGCCTCAATGAGCAGTTCTTC. The chain is assembled from TRBV7-6 and TRBJ2-1; the junction holds 7 bases that match TRBD1. The CDR3 spans 18 residues, from the cysteine through the phenylalanine. CDR3 DNA only is kept here, 54 bases in frame from base 1. CDR1 SGHVS and CDR2 FNYEAQ were looked up in the germline V gene. The germline V and J ends show losses of 4 bases and 6 bases respectively, and no gene match explains 18 bases of the junction.